This record covers a single T cell receptor (beta chain). The data stem from a study of blood T cell repertoires in COVID-19. As processed by the authors: Amplified reference gene primers provided the basis for estimating nucleated cell counts. Profiling relied on immunoSEQ multiplex PCR, and the TCRdb table lists in-frame clones only, not all of them. The DNA gave D and trimming, while V, J and clone size come from that table. In the table there are some 190,000 clones, about 86% of which are singletons. V dropped 0 bases and J dropped 3 bases, with 7 bases sitting between them. Germline V gene lookup returns CDR1 SGHRS and CDR2 YFSETQ. CDR3 length equals 13 residues.

Sequenced sample: peripheral blood. The TCR originated in a man between 18 and 35 years old with active or convalescent COVID-19. This chain uses TRBV5-1 with TRBJ2-7; D may be TRBD1 (5 bases). The CDR3 DNA reads TGCGCCAGCAGCTTGGTCCAGGGCTACGAGCAGTACTTC. Translating gives CASSLVQGYEQYF.